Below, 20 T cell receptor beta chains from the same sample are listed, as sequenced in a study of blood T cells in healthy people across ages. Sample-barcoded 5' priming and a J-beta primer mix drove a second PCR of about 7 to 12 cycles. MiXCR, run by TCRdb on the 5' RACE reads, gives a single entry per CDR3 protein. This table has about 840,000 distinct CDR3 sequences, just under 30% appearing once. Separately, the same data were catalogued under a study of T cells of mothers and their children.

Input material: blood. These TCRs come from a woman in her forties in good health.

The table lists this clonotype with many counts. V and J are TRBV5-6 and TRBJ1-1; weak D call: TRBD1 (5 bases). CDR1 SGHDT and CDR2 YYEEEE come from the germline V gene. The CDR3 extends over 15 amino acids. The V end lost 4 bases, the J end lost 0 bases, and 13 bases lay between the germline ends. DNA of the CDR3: TGTGCCAGCAGCGCATCAGGGTTGATGAACACTGAAGCTTTCTTT. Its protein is CASSASGLMNTEAFF.

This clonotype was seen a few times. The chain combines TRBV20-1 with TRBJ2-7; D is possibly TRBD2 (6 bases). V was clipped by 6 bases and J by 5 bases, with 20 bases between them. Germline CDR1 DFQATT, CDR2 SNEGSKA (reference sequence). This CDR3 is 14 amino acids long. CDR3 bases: TGCAGTGCCCACCCCCGGCAGGGAGGCGACGAGCAGTACTTC. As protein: CSAHPRQGGDEQYF.

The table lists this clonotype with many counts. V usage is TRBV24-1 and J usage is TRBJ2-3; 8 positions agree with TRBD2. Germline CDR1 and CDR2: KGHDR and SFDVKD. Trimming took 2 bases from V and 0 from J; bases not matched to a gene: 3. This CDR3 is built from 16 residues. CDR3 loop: CATSDYAGGSTDTQYF. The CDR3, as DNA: TGTGCCACCAGTGATTACGCGGGGGGAAGCACAGATACGCAGTATTTT.

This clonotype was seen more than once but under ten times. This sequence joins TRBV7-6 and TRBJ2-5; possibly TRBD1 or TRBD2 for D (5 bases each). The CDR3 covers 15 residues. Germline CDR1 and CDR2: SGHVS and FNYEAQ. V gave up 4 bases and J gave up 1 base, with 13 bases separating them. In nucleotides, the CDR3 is TGTGCCAGCAGCTGGGGACCCGAAACCCAAGAGACCCAGTACTTC. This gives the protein CASSWGPETQETQYF.

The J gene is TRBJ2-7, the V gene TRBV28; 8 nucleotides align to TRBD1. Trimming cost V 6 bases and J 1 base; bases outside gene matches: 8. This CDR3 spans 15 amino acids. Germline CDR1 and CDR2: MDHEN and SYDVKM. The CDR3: CASSSGTGISYEQYF. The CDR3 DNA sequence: TGTGCCAGCAGCTCCGGGACAGGCATTTCCTACGAGCAGTACTTC.

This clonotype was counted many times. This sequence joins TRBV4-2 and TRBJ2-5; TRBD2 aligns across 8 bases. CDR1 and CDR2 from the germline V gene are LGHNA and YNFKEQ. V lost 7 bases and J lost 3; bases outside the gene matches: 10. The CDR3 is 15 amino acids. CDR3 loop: CASTERGGIKETQYF. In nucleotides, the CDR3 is TGTGCCAGCACCGAACGGGGGGGCATCAAAGAGACCCAGTACTTC.

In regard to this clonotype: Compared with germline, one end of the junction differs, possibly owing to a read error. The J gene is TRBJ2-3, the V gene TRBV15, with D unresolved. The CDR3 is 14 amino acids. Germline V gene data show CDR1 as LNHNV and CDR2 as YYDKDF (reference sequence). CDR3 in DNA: TGTACCACCAGCAGAGATAGGGTATCAGATACGCAGTATTTT. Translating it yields CTTSRDRVSDTQYF.

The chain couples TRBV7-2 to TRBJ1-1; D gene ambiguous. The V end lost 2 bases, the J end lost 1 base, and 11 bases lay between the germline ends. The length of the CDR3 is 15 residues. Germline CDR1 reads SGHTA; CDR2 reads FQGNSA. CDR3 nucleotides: TGTGCCAGCAGCTTACGTGGCGGCCAGAACACTGAAGCTTTCTTT. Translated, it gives CASSLRGGQNTEAFF. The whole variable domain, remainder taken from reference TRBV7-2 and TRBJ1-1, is GAGVSQSPSNKVTEKGKDVELRCDPISGHTALYWYRQSLGQGLEFLIYFQGNSAPDKSGLPSDRFSAERTGGSVSTLTIQRTQQEDSAVYLCASSLRGGQNTEAFFGQGTRLTVV.

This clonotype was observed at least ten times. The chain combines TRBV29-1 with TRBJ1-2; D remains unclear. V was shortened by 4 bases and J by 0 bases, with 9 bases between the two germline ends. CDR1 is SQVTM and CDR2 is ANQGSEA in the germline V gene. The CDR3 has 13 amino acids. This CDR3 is CSVASGTNYGYTF. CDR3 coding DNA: TGCAGCGTTGCTTCCGGAACTAACTATGGCTACACCTTC. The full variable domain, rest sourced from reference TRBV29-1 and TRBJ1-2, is SAVISQKPSRDICQRGTSLTIQCQVDSQVTMMFWYRQQPGQSLTLIATANQGSEATYESGFVIDKFPISRPNLTFSTLTVSNMSPEDSSIYLCSVASGTNYGYTFGSGTRLTVV.

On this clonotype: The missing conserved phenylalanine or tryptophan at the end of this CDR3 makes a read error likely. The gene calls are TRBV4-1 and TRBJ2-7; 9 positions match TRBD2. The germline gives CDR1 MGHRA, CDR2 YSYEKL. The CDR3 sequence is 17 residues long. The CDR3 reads CASSQDRLAGRVYEQYC. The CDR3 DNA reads TGCGCCAGCAGCCAAGATCGGCTAGCGGGGAGGGTCTACGAACAGTACTGC.

The CDR3 bases are TGTGCCAGCGGTCTCCCGAGGGGAGGCTACACCTTC. It encodes CASGLPRGGYTF. The chain couples TRBV28 to TRBJ1-2; tentative D call: TRBD1 (5 bases). From germline, CDR1 is MDHEN and CDR2 SYDVKM. This CDR3 spans 12 amino acids. Trimming removed 8 bases from V and 8 bases from J, with 15 bases in between.

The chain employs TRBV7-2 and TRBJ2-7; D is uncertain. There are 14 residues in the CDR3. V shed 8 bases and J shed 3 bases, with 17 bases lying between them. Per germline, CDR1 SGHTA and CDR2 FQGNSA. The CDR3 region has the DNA TGTGCCAGCGGCACCGGCCCCAATGACTACGAGCAGTACTTC. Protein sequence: CASGTGPNDYEQYF.

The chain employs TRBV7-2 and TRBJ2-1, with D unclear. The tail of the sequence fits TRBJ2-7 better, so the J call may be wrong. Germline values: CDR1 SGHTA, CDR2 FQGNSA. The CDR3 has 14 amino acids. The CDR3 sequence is CASLPRPAYNEQYF. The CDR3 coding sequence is TGTGCCAGCCTCCCCCGACCCGCCTACAATGAGCAGTACTTC.

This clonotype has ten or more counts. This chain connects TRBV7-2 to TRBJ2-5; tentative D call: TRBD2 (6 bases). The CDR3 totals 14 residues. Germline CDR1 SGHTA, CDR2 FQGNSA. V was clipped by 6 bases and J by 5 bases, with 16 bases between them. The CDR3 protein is CASRLLGEAETQYF. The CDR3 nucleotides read TGTGCCAGCAGGCTTCTGGGGGAGGCGGAGACCCAGTACTTC.

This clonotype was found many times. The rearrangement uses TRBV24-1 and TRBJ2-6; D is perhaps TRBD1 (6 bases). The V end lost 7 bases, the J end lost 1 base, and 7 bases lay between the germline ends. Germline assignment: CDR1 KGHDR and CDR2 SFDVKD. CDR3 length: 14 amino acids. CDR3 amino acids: CATSQGSGANVLTF. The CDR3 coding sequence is TGTGCCACCAGCCAGGGGTCTGGGGCCAACGTCCTGACTTTC.

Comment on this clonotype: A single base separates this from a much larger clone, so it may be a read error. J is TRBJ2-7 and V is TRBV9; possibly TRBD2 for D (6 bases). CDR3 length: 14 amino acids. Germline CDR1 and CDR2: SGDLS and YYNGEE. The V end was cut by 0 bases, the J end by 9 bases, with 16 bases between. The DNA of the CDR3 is TGTGCCAGCAGCGTAGACCCAGGACTACGGGGGCAGTACTTC. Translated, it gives CASSVDPGLRGQYF.

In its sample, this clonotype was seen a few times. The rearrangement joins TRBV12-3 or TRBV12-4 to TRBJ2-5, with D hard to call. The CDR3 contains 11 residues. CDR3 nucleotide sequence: TGTGCAGGCAGTTTATCGGAGACCCAGTACTTC. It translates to CAGSLSETQYF.

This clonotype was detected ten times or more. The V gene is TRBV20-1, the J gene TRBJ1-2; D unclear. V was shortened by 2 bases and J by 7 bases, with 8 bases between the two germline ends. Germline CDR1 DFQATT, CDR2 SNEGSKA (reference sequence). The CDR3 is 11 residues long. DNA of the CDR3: TGCAGTGCTAGACCCAGGTTTGGCTACACCTTC. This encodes CSARPRFGYTF.

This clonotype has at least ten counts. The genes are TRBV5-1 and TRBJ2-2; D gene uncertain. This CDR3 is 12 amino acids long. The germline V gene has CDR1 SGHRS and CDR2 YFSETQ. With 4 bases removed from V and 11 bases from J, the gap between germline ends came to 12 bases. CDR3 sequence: CASSRIPNELFF. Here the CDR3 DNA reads TGCGCCAGCAGCAGAATACCAAATGAGCTGTTTTTT. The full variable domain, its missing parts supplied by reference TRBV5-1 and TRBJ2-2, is KAGVTQTPRYLIKTRGQQVTLSCSPISGHRSVSWYQQTPGQGLQFLFEYFSETQRNKGNFPGRFSGRQFSNSRSEMNVSTLELGDSALYLCASSRIPNELFFGEGSRLTVL.

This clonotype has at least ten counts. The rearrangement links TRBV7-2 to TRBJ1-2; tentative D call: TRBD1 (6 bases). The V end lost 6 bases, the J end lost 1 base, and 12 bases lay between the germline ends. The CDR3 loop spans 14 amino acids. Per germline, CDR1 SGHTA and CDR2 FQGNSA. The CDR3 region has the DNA TGTGCCAGCAGTGGACAGATAATTAACTATGGCTACACCTTC. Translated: CASSGQIINYGYTF.